A selection of T cell receptor beta chains follows, all from one sample in a study of cytomegalovirus exposure and HLA in healthy donors. Sequenced by immunoSEQ multiplex PCR; TCRdb stores in-frame clones only, minus some. In the table there are fewer than 200,000 clones, about four fifths of which are singletons. The sequenced material came from PBMCs. These receptors came from a girl aged 10 to 17 in good health and CMV-seropositive. Each CDR3 is given with its conserved first and last residue. A D gene is named only where the DNA matches it firmly. Only part of the rows carry a size: once, few, many, or a class if the clone is expanded.

V gene,D gene,J gene,clone size,CDR3 protein,CDR3 DNA
TRBV7-2,TRBD2,TRBJ2-7,-,CASSPLLAGDEQYF,TGTGCCAGCAGCCCGCTTTTGGCGGGAGACGAGCAGTACTTC
TRBV19,-,TRBJ1-1,-,CASSIGGHRNTEAFF,TGTGCCAGTAGTATAGGGGGACACAGGAACACTGAAGCTTTCTTT
TRBV7-6,-,TRBJ2-2,-,CASSFFQGTGELFF,TGTGCCAGCAGCTTCTTTCAGGGAACCGGGGAGCTGTTTTTT
TRBV2,TRBD1,TRBJ1-2,-,CASSEKTGEGGYTF,TGTGCCAGCAGTGAGAAGACAGGGGAAGGGGGCTACACCTTC
TRBV4-1,-,TRBJ2-3,-,CASSQDFTGGSRSDTQYF,TGCGCCAGCAGCCAAGATTTTACCGGAGGGTCTCGGTCAGATACGCAGTATTTT
TRBV7-9,-,TRBJ2-7,-,CASSSGIGVIHEQYF,TGTGCCAGCAGCTCAGGGATTGGGGTAATCCACGAGCAGTACTTC
TRBV14,-,TRBJ2-1,-,CASSRQLQDNEQFF,TGTGCCAGCAGCCGACAGCTACAGGACAATGAGCAGTTCTTC
TRBV7-3,TRBD1,TRBJ2-1,once,CASSLGTGNEQFF,TGTGCCAGCAGCTTAGGGACAGGAAATGAGCAGTTCTTC
TRBV27,-,TRBJ1-5,-,CASSLIGGNQPQHF,TGTGCCAGCAGTTTAATCGGCGGTAATCAGCCCCAGCATTTT
TRBV7-9,-,TRBJ2-7,-,CASSPSVYEQYF,TGTGCCAGCAGCCCATCGGTTTACGAGCAGTACTTC
TRBV25-1,-,TRBJ2-3,-,CATETGTDTQYF,TGTGCCACCGAGACTGGCACAGATACGCAGTATTTT
TRBV29-1,-,TRBJ2-1,few,CSAVGGGGSYNEQFF,TGCAGCGCCGTCGGAGGGGGCGGCTCCTACAATGAGCAGTTCTTC
TRBV7-2,-,TRBJ2-7,-,CASSLLIETAGYEQYF,TGTGCCAGCAGCCTCCTAATTGAGACAGCCGGCTACGAGCAGTACTTC
TRBV5-6,TRBD1,TRBJ1-4,-,CASSATGRNEKLFF,TGTGCCAGCAGCGCGACAGGGAGAAACGAAAAACTGTTTTTT
TRBV7-9,-,TRBJ2-2,-,CSSSLVPIGTLNTGELFF,TGTTCCAGCAGCTTAGTTCCTATCGGGACACTGAACACCGGGGAGCTGTTTTTT
TRBV5-8,-,TRBJ1-2,-,CASSWRVPNYGYTF,TGTGCCAGCAGCTGGAGGGTCCCTAACTATGGCTACACCTTC
TRBV19,TRBD1,TRBJ2-2,-,CASSQGARNTGELFF,TGTGCCAGTAGCCAGGGGGCCCGGAACACCGGGGAGCTGTTTTTT
TRBV5-1,TRBD1,TRBJ2-7,-,CASTGTGGRYEQYF,TGCGCCAGCACTGGGACAGGGGGCCGGTACGAGCAGTACTTC
TRBV25-1,-,TRBJ2-7,few,CASSDSRGLTYEQYF,TGTGCCAGCAGTGATTCCAGGGGCCTTACCTACGAGCAGTACTTC
TRBV18,-,TRBJ2-2,-,CASSMETGELFF,TGTGCCAGCTCAATGGAGACCGGGGAGCTGTTTTTT
TRBV4-2,TRBD2,TRBJ2-2,-,CASSLLRSGRANTGELFF,TGTGCCAGCAGCCTCCTGAGGAGCGGGAGGGCGAACACCGGGGAGCTGTTTTTT
TRBV12-5,-,TRBJ1-5,few,CASGLGGPNQPQHF,TGTGCTAGTGGTTTGGGGGGGCCGAATCAGCCCCAGCATTTT
TRBV7-9,TRBD1,TRBJ1-3,few,CASSSWTGDQEGNTIYF,TGTGCCAGCAGCTCTTGGACAGGGGATCAAGAAGGAAACACCATATATTTT
TRBV7-2,TRBD1,TRBJ1-2,-,CASSSLNLLQGASGYTF,TGTGCCAGCAGCTCCCTAAACCTTCTACAGGGGGCGAGTGGCTACACCTTC
TRBV5-4,TRBD2,TRBJ2-7,-,CASSPSGHTSYEQYF,TGTGCCAGCAGCCCTAGCGGGCACACCTCCTACGAGCAGTACTTC
TRBV2,-,TRBJ1-2,few,CASSSAKLYGYTF,TGTGCCAGCAGTTCCGCCAAGCTCTATGGCTACACCTTC
TRBV10-3,TRBD1,TRBJ1-5,-,CAISESTGGAHQPQHF,TGTGCCATCAGTGAGTCGACAGGGGGAGCCCATCAGCCCCAGCATTTT
TRBV27,TRBD2,TRBJ2-7,-,CASSTTPGLAGRGHEQYF,TGTGCCAGCAGTACAACCCCCGGACTAGCGGGACGGGGGCACGAGCAGTACTTC
TRBV11-1,-,TRBJ2-4,-,CASSSQGSFVNIQYF,TGTGCCAGCAGCTCACAGGGCAGTTTTGTAAACATTCAGTACTTC
TRBV6-5,-,TRBJ1-2,-,CASSYGGSGYTF,TGTGCCAGCAGTTACGGGGGCTCTGGCTACACCTTC
TRBV2,-,TRBJ2-7,-,CASSGIATGRYEQYF,TGTGCCAGCAGTGGTATCGCGACAGGACGTTACGAGCAGTACTTC
TRBV6-1,TRBD2,TRBJ2-7,-,CASRPGLADYEQYF,TGTGCCAGCAGGCCGGGACTAGCAGACTACGAGCAGTACTTC
TRBV7-6,TRBD1,TRBJ1-1,-,CASSSGTESEAFF,TGTGCCAGCAGCTCCGGGACAGAGTCGGAAGCTTTCTTT
TRBV2,TRBD1,TRBJ1-1,-,CASSERQGGEMNTEAFF,TGTGCCAGCAGTGAAAGACAGGGGGGGGAAATGAACACTGAAGCTTTCTTT
TRBV28,TRBD1,TRBJ1-1,-,CASSLRQGVLMDTEAFF,TGTGCCAGCAGTTTACGCCAGGGGGTTTTGATGGACACTGAAGCTTTCTTT
TRBV4-1,-,TRBJ2-5,-,CASSQVPTETQYF,TGCGCCAGCAGCCAAGTCCCTACGGAGACCCAGTACTTC
TRBV2,TRBD2,TRBJ2-2,-,CASSARASGATGELFF,TGTGCCAGCAGTGCTCGGGCTAGCGGGGCCACCGGGGAGCTGTTTTTT
TRBV27,-,TRBJ2-2,few,CASSLSGQFGGELFF,TGTGCCAGCAGTTTATCGGGCCAGTTCGGCGGGGAGCTGTTTTTT
TRBV6-5,-,TRBJ2-1,few,CASGRGNEQFF,TGTGCCAGCGGCAGAGGCAATGAGCAGTTCTTC
TRBV6-5,-,TRBJ2-3,-,CASSRDGYTQYF,TGTGCCAGCAGCCGCGATGGTTATACGCAGTATTTT
TRBV28,TRBD2,TRBJ2-3,-,CASSLSRSGLAGPSSTDTQYF,TGTGCCAGCAGTTTGTCGCGCTCGGGACTAGCGGGACCATCTAGCACAGATACGCAGTATTTT
TRBV27,-,TRBJ1-2,-,CASSLRSRDMYGYTF,TGTGCCAGCAGTTTAAGGTCCCGGGACATGTATGGCTACACCTTC
TRBV15,-,TRBJ1-4,once,CASQRTATNEKLFF,TGTGCCAGCCAGCGGACAGCAACTAATGAAAAACTGTTTTTT
TRBV4-1,TRBD1,TRBJ1-4,-,CASSPGQGGGKLFF,TGCGCCAGCAGCCCGGGACAGGGAGGTGGCAAACTGTTTTTT
TRBV27,-,TRBJ2-4,-,CASSSGNIQYF,TGTGCCAGCAGTTCCGGGAACATTCAGTACTTC
TRBV5-6,-,TRBJ1-4,once,CASSLAARADEKLFF,TGTGCCAGCAGCTTGGCCGCCAGGGCGGATGAAAAACTGTTTTTT
TRBV4-1,-,TRBJ1-5,-,CASSHLRGNQPQHF,TGCGCCAGCAGCCACCTTAGGGGGAATCAGCCCCAGCATTTT
TRBV4-2,-,TRBJ2-7,-,CASSQDRRQGGYEQYF,TGTGCCAGCAGCCAAGATAGGAGGCAGGGGGGCTACGAGCAGTACTTC
TRBV30,-,TRBJ1-3,once,CAWNSGNTIYF,TGTGCCTGGAACAGCGGAAACACCATATATTTT
TRBV13,TRBD2,TRBJ2-1,-,CASSLGWGLGANEQFF,TGTGCCAGCAGCTTAGGCTGGGGACTAGGGGCTAATGAGCAGTTCTTC
TRBV27,-,TRBJ2-2,once,CASSLSRENTGELFF,TGTGCCAGCAGTTTATCCAGGGAGAACACCGGGGAGCTGTTTTTT
TRBV6-1,TRBD1,TRBJ1-5,-,CASSAGTAYNQPQHF,TGTGCCAGCAGTGCGGGGACAGCTTACAATCAGCCCCAGCATTTT
TRBV30,-,TRBJ1-5,few,CAWSGSYSNQPQHF,TGTGCCTGGAGTGGCAGTTATAGCAATCAGCCCCAGCATTTT
TRBV4-3,TRBD2,TRBJ2-2,few,CASSPGGVDGELFF,TGCGCCAGCAGCCCCGGGGGGGTTGACGGGGAGCTGTTTTTT